These 22 T cell receptor beta chains came from one sample sequenced in a study of blood T cell repertoires in COVID-19. The data were produced by immunoSEQ multiplex PCR, yet TCRdb's version contains in-frame clones alone and is incomplete. The repertoire holds around 230,000 clones, 86% seen once, with less than 4.5% in the top ten. Material for sequencing was PBMCs or T cells enriched from blood (not recorded which). These receptors were obtained from a woman aged 40 to 55 with acute COVID-19.

This chain joins TRBV4-2 and TRBJ2-2; 9 bases line up with TRBD2. The trim removed 0 bases at V and 5 bases at J, leaving 13 bases unmatched. The CDR3 extends over 19 amino acids. Germline V lookup: CDR1 LGHNA, CDR2 YNFKEQ. CDR3 in amino acids: CASSQDRRPSGTQTGELFF. The CDR3 DNA is TGTGCCAGCAGCCAAGATCGGAGGCCTAGCGGGACCCAAACCGGGGAGCTGTTTTTT.

The CDR3 nucleotides read TGCGCCAGCAGCCGGCGGTTTTTTGGGAGCAATCAGCCCCAGCATTTT. Amino acids: CASSRRFFGSNQPQHF. This chain joins TRBV4-1 and TRBJ1-5; D remains unclear. Germline V gene lookup returns CDR1 MGHRA and CDR2 YSYEKL. The CDR3 has 16 amino acids. The V gene lost 4 bases and the J gene lost 1 base, with 14 bases spanning the gap.

The chain uses TRBV5-4 and TRBJ1-3, with 12 positions matching TRBD1. After removal of 4 bases from V and 0 bases from J, the junction contained 5 bases not matched to a gene. The CDR3 is 17 amino acids. Germline loops: CDR1 SGHNT, CDR2 YYREEE (reference sequence). The CDR3 region has the DNA TGTGCCAGCAGCCAGGGACAGGGGGCCTCCTCTGGAAACACCATATATTTT. It is translated as CASSQGQGASSGNTIYF.

This chain joins TRBV5-1 and TRBJ2-6, with TRBD2 identical over 13 bases. The CDR3 has 17 amino acids. V dropped 4 bases and J dropped 4; count of bases not matched to a gene: 5. Per germline, CDR1 SGHRS and CDR2 YFSETQ. The CDR3 nucleotides are TGCGCCAGCAGCAAGGGACTAGCGGGGAACGGGGCCAACGTCCTGACTTTC. Protein product: CASSKGLAGNGANVLTF.

The chain is built from TRBV30 and TRBJ1-5, with TRBD1 matching 8 bases. V lost 5 bases to trimming and J lost 4 bases; unmatched junction nucleotides: 10. The CDR3 extends over 15 amino acids. Looked up from germline, CDR1 is GTSNPN and CDR2 is SVGIG (reference sequence). Here the CDR3 reads CAWGNRGLSNQPQHF. DNA of the CDR3: TGTGCCTGGGGCAACAGGGGGTTAAGTAATCAGCCCCAGCATTTT.

The chain is built from TRBV19 and TRBJ2-2, with TRBD1 matching 9 bases. The CDR3 runs to 16 residues. V shed 3 bases, J shed 5 bases, and the junction held 7 bases outside the gene matches. The germline V gene has CDR1 LNHDA and CDR2 SQIVND (reference sequence). For the CDR3, the DNA is TGTGCCAGTAGTATTGGGACAGGGTGGCCTACCGGGGAGCTGTTTTTT. Translating it yields CASSIGTGWPTGELFF.

This chain uses TRBV7-3 with TRBJ2-2; D remains ambiguous. Germline-derived CDR1 and CDR2 are SGHTA and FQGTGA. CDR3 length: 16 residues. V dropped 5 bases and J dropped 0 bases, with 13 bases sitting between them. CDR3 loop: CASSPGSSANTGELFF. The CDR3 coding sequence is TGTGCCAGCAGCCCTGGATCTAGTGCGAACACCGGGGAGCTGTTTTTT.

This clone was seen only once. The chain uses TRBV19 and TRBJ1-2; 10 nucleotides match TRBD1. Germline trimming cut 4 bases from V and 7 bases from J; bases unmatched to any gene: 9. The CDR3 length is 15 residues. From germline, CDR1 is LNHDA and CDR2 SQIVND (reference sequence). DNA of the CDR3: TGTGCCAGTAGTACGACAGGGGGCAGTCCTCGTGGCTACACCTTC. It specifies CASSTTGGSPRGYTF.

The chain links TRBV4-1 to TRBJ1-5; no clear D. Germline V gene sequence: CDR1 MGHRA, CDR2 YSYEKL. The CDR3 has 15 residues. Deletions cut 3 bases from V and 0 bases from J, with 9 bases between. The CDR3 loop reads CASSQVQVSNQPQHF. The CDR3 nucleotides are TGCGCCAGCAGCCAGGTTCAGGTTAGCAATCAGCCCCAGCATTTT.

The genes are TRBV25-1 and TRBJ1-2, with D perhaps matching TRBD1 (6 bases). This CDR3 contains 13 residues. Trimming took 5 bases from V and 3 from J, leaving 10 bases between them. Germline CDR1 reads MGHDK; CDR2 reads SYGVNS. CDR3 nucleotide sequence: TGTGCCAGCAGTAGAGGGGGGGACTATGGCTACACCTTC. Residues: CASSRGGDYGYTF.

This clone was counted once. This rearrangement joins TRBV30 to TRBJ1-5; no reliable D call. This CDR3 comprises 14 residues. Trimming cost V 2 bases and J 1 base, with 9 bases left between them. Germline V gene data show CDR1 as GTSNPN and CDR2 as SVGIG (reference sequence). The CDR3: CAWSLGGSNQPQHF. The DNA of the CDR3 is TGTGCCTGGAGTCTGGGAGGGAGCAATCAGCCCCAGCATTTT.

The chain combines TRBV3-1 (or the pseudogene TRBV3-2) with TRBJ2-1; TRBD2 aligns across 8 bases. Germline trimming cut 3 bases from V and 7 bases from J; bases unmatched to any gene: 8. The CDR3 runs to 15 residues. Germline CDR1 is LGHDT and CDR2 is YNNKEL (reference sequence). CDR3 residues: CASSQGGGLGNEQFF. The DNA for the CDR3 is TGTGCCAGCAGCCAGGGGGGGGGACTAGGGAATGAGCAGTTCTTC.

The chain joins TRBV19 to TRBJ1-4; TRBD1 matches 12 bases. The CDR3 sequence is 18 residues long. With V trimmed by 5 bases and J by 0 bases, 7 bases remained unmatched. Germline loops: CDR1 LNHDA, CDR2 SQIVND (reference sequence). CDR3 amino acids: CASSAGTGGITTNEKLFF. CDR3 in DNA: TGTGCCAGTAGTGCCGGGACAGGGGGCATCACAACTAATGAAAAACTGTTTTTT.

V is TRBV19 and J is TRBJ2-7, with 9 bases that match TRBD1. This CDR3 region has 14 residues. CDR1 and CDR2 from the germline V gene are LNHDA and SQIVND (reference sequence). J gave up 5 bases and V 6 bases, and 8 bases lay outside the gene matches. Written as DNA, the CDR3 is TGTGCCAGTAGCTTAGGGACAGGGAGGGACGAGCAGTACTTC. Translating it yields CASSLGTGRDEQYF.

The rearrangement links TRBV9 to TRBJ1-2; 11 bases line up with TRBD1. Trimming took 4 bases from V and 4 from J; bases not matched to a gene: 6. Germline loops: CDR1 SGDLS, CDR2 YYNGEE. The CDR3 sequence is 15 residues long. CDR3 DNA: TGTGCCAGCAGCTCCGGACAGGGGGCTGGCTATGGCTACACCTTC. Protein product: CASSSGQGAGYGYTF.

The chain has TRBV5-1 and TRBJ2-5; a possible D gene is TRBD2 (7 bases). CDR3 length: 13 amino acids. Looked up from germline, CDR1 is SGHRS and CDR2 is YFSETQ. V was cut by 4 bases and J by 8 bases, with 15 bases left in between. The CDR3 nucleotides read TGCGCCAGCAGCGGAAACAGGGAGGGAACCCAGTACTTC. The encoded protein is CASSGNREGTQYF.

The chain links TRBV19 to TRBJ1-6; D is undetermined. There are 14 residues in the CDR3. From germline, CDR1 is LNHDA and CDR2 SQIVND (reference sequence). The V end was cut by 3 bases, the J end by 11 bases, with 14 bases between. CDR3 protein: CASSIRGRPAPLHF. In nucleotides, the CDR3 is TGTGCCAGTAGTATCCGAGGCCGTCCGGCACCCCTCCACTTT. The entire variable domain, with the rest obtained from reference TRBV19 and TRBJ1-6, is as follows: DGGITQSPKYLFRKEGQNVTLSCEQNLNHDAMYWYRQDPGQGLRLIYYSQIVNDFQKGDIAEGYSVSREKKESFPLTVTSAQKNPTAFYLCASSIRGRPAPLHFGNGTRLTVT.

This chain uses TRBV6-5 with TRBJ1-5; D possibly corresponds to TRBD1 (6 bases). The CDR3 runs 15 residues. The V end lost 6 bases, the J end lost 4 bases, and 16 bases lay between the germline ends. Germline lookup yields CDR1 MNHEY and CDR2 SVGAGI. This chain's CDR3 is CASRAGVNLNQPQHF. CDR3 bases: TGTGCCAGCAGGGCAGGGGTTAACCTTAATCAGCCCCAGCATTTT.

The chain has TRBV9 and TRBJ1-1, with unresolved D. CDR3 length: 14 residues. Germline-derived CDR1 and CDR2 are SGDLS and YYNGEE. Trimming removed 0 bases from V and 8 bases from J, with 14 bases in between. In DNA form, the CDR3 reads TGTGCCAGCAGCGTAGGAGCGGGAAGGCAGGAAGCTTTCTTT. It is translated as CASSVGAGRQEAFF.

The chain is built from TRBV2 and TRBJ1-4; maybe TRBD1 (5 bases). The CDR3 has 14 amino acids. V lost 6 bases and J 8 bases, leaving 16 bases between the germline ends. Looked up from germline, CDR1 is SNHLY and CDR2 is FYNNEI. CDR3 sequence (DNA): TGTGCCAGCAGCGACGCACGGGGGAGGGAAAAACTGTTTTTT. Translation: CASSDARGREKLFF.

The V and J genes are TRBV19 and TRBJ2-1; 10 bases line up with TRBD2. In germline, CDR1 is LNHDA, CDR2 SQIVND (reference sequence). This CDR3 has 17 residues. The V gene end was trimmed by 5 bases and the J gene end by 0 bases; junction bases not matched to a gene: 7. The CDR3 spells CASSLISGGSSYNEQFF. Written as DNA, the CDR3 is TGTGCCAGTAGTCTTATTAGCGGGGGGAGCTCCTACAATGAGCAGTTCTTC.

The chain is built from TRBV30 and TRBJ1-2, with TRBD1 as a possible D gene (6 bases). The CDR3 totals 15 residues. Trimming stripped 3 bases from V and 3 bases from J, with 17 bases between. CDR1 is GTSNPN and CDR2 is SVGIG in the germline V gene (reference sequence). CDR3 sequence: CAWSGWGPLHYGYTF. CDR3 DNA sequence: TGTGCCTGGAGCGGTTGGGGGCCCCTACACTATGGCTACACCTTC.